A single sample gave rise to the 30 T cell receptor beta chains below, sequenced in a study of T-cell reconstitution after alpha-beta-depleted transplantation in children. Unique molecular identifiers were used to barcode this TCRbeta library. One entry per CDR3 protein results from TCRdb running MiXCR on the PCR reads. The table shows more than 500,000 distinct CDR3 sequences, with over 10% occurring only once. Sample: PBMCs, mostly from graft donor cells, taken 180 days after TCRalphabeta/CD19-depleted stem cell transplant. These receptor sequences come from a female patient aged 2 to 10 who had a stem cell transplant for aplastic anemia, so the T cells may come from the graft donor.

The genes are TRBV10-3 and TRBJ2-7; 10 nucleotides match TRBD1. This CDR3 comprises 18 residues. V dropped 0 bases and J dropped 4; count of bases not matched to a gene: 12. From germline, CDR1 is ENHRY and CDR2 SYGVKD. The CDR3 DNA sequence: TGTGCCATCAGTGAGTCTTTCCCGGACAGGGGGATGTGGTACGAGCAGTACTTC. Translated: CAISESFPDRGMWYEQYF.

This chain uses TRBV29-1 with TRBJ2-7; D possibly uses TRBD1 or TRBD2 (5 bases each). CDR3 length equals 15 residues. The ends were cut back, 6 bases at V and 0 bases at J, with 18 bases in the middle. Germline V CDR1 and CDR2: SQVTM, ANQGSEA. The CDR3 reads CSVLGADGDSYEQYF. The CDR3 DNA reads TGCAGCGTGCTCGGGGCCGACGGAGACTCCTACGAGCAGTACTTC.

This clonotype was seen only a few times. J is TRBJ1-2 and V is TRBV12-5; 7 bases map to TRBD1. V trimming: 0 bases; J trimming: 9 bases; junction bases outside the gene matches: 13. The CDR3 extends over 16 amino acids. Germline V lookup: CDR1 LGHNT, CDR2 FRNRAP. Written as DNA, the CDR3 is TGTGCTAGTGGTTTGGTAGGGGACAGTCGCCTGAGGAGCTACACCTTC. Residues: CASGLVGDSRLRSYTF.

The rearrangement uses TRBV11-2 and TRBJ1-4; no clear D. CDR1 is SGHAT and CDR2 is FQNNGV in the germline V gene. The V end was cut by 1 base, the J end by 8 bases, with 23 bases between. The CDR3 is made up of 18 amino acids. CDR3 sequence (DNA): TGTGCCAGCAGCTTAGGAAACATGATTGGGCCCGCAGCGGAAAAACTGTTTTTT. Its translation is CASSLGNMIGPAAEKLFF.

This clonotype was picked up many times. The chain couples TRBV18 to TRBJ2-3; 9 bases are shared with TRBD2. The V and J ends lost 1 base and 3 bases, in that order; junction bases with no gene match: 5. Germline CDR1 and CDR2: KGHSH and LQKENI. The CDR3 consists of 16 residues. The CDR3 spells CASSPLAGVGTDTQYF. CDR3 sequence (DNA): TGTGCCAGCTCACCACTAGCGGGAGTTGGGACAGATACGCAGTATTTT.

There are a few counts of this clonotype. The chain employs TRBV19 and TRBJ1-1; D gene uncertain. CDR1 LNHDA and CDR2 SQIVND come from the germline V gene (reference sequence). V dropped 5 bases and J dropped 1 base, with 14 bases sitting between them. This CDR3 spans 15 amino acids. The CDR3 region is CASSPSGRPNTEAFF. The CDR3, as DNA: TGTGCCAGTAGTCCCTCCGGCAGGCCGAACACTGAAGCTTTCTTT.

This clonotype was seen more than once but under ten times. J is TRBJ2-3 and V is TRBV6-2 or TRBV6-3; TRBD1 is a possible D gene (6 bases). Trimming removed 6 bases from V and 11 bases from J, with 24 bases in between. CDR3 length: 15 residues. From germline, CDR1 is MNHEY and CDR2 SVGEGT. The CDR3 region is CASSRLGAGGRGQYF. The DNA for the CDR3 is TGTGCCAGCAGCCGGTTAGGGGCTGGGGGCCGGGGGCAGTATTTT.

The rearrangement joins TRBV28 to TRBJ2-3; the match to TRBD2 covers 10 bases. Losses at the gene ends were 3 bases for V and 5 bases for J; bases not matched to a gene: 23. Germline V gene sequence: CDR1 MDHEN, CDR2 SYDVKM. The CDR3 covers 21 residues. CDR3 nucleotide sequence: TGTGCCAGCAGTTTGATTAAAGGGATGGTTCTCCTAGCGGGAGTGGGAGATACGCAGTATTTT. Amino acids: CASSLIKGMVLLAGVGDTQYF.

This clonotype appeared a few times. The V and J genes are TRBV6-2 or TRBV6-3 and TRBJ2-3, with 13 bases fitting TRBD2. The CDR3 spans 17 residues. Looked up from germline, CDR1 is MNHEY and CDR2 is SVGEGT. Trimming at V came to 2 bases and at J to 4 bases, leaving 6 bases not matched to a gene. CDR3 coding DNA: TGTGCCAGCAGTTACGGCACTAGCGGGAGGGCCTCAGATACGCAGTATTTT. Protein product: CASSYGTSGRASDTQYF.

This clonotype was counted between two and nine times. The chain carries TRBV5-6 and TRBJ1-6, with TRBD1 as a possible D gene (5 bases). Trimming stripped 6 bases from V and 5 bases from J, with 15 bases between. Germline lookup yields CDR1 SGHDT and CDR2 YYEEEE. The CDR3 has 15 amino acids. CDR3 sequence: CASMGGSANNSPLHF. The DNA of the CDR3 is TGTGCCAGCATGGGGGGGTCTGCGAATAATTCACCCCTCCACTTT.

Many counts were recorded for this clonotype. CDR3 loop: CASSAKVGYEQYF. The DNA for the CDR3 is TGTGCCAGCAGCGCAAAAGTGGGGTACGAGCAGTACTTC. The V call is TRBV7-2, the J call TRBJ2-7; unclear D gene. The V gene lost 5 bases and the J gene lost 4 bases, with 12 bases spanning the gap. Germline V gene data show CDR1 as SGHTA and CDR2 as FQGNSA. This CDR3 is 13 amino acids long. Drawing the rest from reference TRBV7-2 and TRBJ2-7, the complete variable domain is GAGVSQSPSNKVTEKGKDVELRCDPISGHTALYWYRQSLGQGLEFLIYFQGNSAPDKSGLPSDRFSAERTGGSVSTLTIQRTQQEDSAVYLCASSAKVGYEQYFGPGTRLTVT.

This clonotype was seen repeatedly, ten times or more. The genes are TRBV4-3 and TRBJ2-3; D is perhaps TRBD2 (6 bases). The CDR3 totals 18 residues. V was trimmed by 0 bases and J by 0 bases, leaving 16 bases between them. The germline gives CDR1 LGHNA, CDR2 YSLEER. This CDR3 is CASSQDSGGASSTDTQYF. For the CDR3, the DNA is TGCGCCAGCAGCCAAGATTCGGGCGGGGCATCTAGCACAGATACGCAGTATTTT.

About this clonotype itself: A much larger clone differs by one base, so this may be a read error. The J gene is TRBJ1-2, the V gene TRBV27; TRBD1 matches at 9 bases. Germline lookup yields CDR1 MNHEY and CDR2 SMNVEV (reference sequence). CDR3 size: 13 residues. The CDR3 DNA reads TGTGCCATCAGTGTCGGGACAGGGTTCGGCTACACCTTC. Translation gives CAISVGTGFGYTF.

The chain combines TRBV10-3 with TRBJ2-3; D remains ambiguous. The CDR3 has 15 residues. The germline V and J ends were trimmed by 0 bases and 4 bases, with 11 bases remaining between them. From germline, CDR1 is ENHRY and CDR2 SYGVKD. The CDR3 bases are TGTGCCATCAGTGAGTCAGCCGGTTTTCCAGATACGCAGTATTTT. Residues: CAISESAGFPDTQYF.

This clonotype has a count of ten or more. This chain links TRBV7-2 with TRBJ1-5; D might be TRBD1 (6 bases). V dropped 3 bases and J dropped 7 bases, with 16 bases sitting between them. The length of the CDR3 is 15 residues. CDR1 and CDR2 from the germline V gene are SGHTA and FQGNSA. The CDR3 loop is CASSFIHGQFQPQHF. The CDR3 DNA sequence: TGTGCCAGCAGCTTTATTCATGGACAGTTCCAGCCCCAGCATTTT.

This clonotype was picked up many times. The chain has TRBV28 and TRBJ2-5; 8 bases line up with TRBD1. The length of the CDR3 is 13 residues. The germline gives CDR1 MDHEN, CDR2 SYDVKM. V was clipped by 3 bases and J by 5 bases; unmatched bases: 2. CDR3 sequence (DNA): TGTGCCAGCAGTTTCAGGGGGCGGGAGACCCAGTACTTC. This sequence encodes CASSFRGRETQYF. The whole variable domain, filled in from reference TRBV28 and TRBJ2-5, reads DVKVTQSSRYLVKRTGEKVFLECVQDMDHENMFWYRQDPGLGLRLIYFSYDVKMKEKGDIPEGYSVSREKKERFSLILESASTNQTSMYLCASSFRGRETQYFGPGTRLLVL.

This clonotype was counted at least ten times. The chain joins TRBV7-2 to TRBJ1-1, with 7 bases that match TRBD1. The CDR3 length is 16 residues. Trimming at V came to 1 base and at J to 2 bases, leaving 7 bases not matched to a gene. Germline V lookup: CDR1 SGHTA, CDR2 FQGNSA. The CDR3 region is CASSLVGGRTNTEAFF. The CDR3 DNA sequence: TGTGCCAGCAGCTTAGTAGGGGGCAGAACTAACACTGAAGCTTTCTTT.

This clonotype showed up just a few times. This chain joins TRBV4-3 and TRBJ2-1, with 10 positions matching TRBD1. V trimming: 0 bases; J trimming: 7 bases; junction bases outside the gene matches: 3. Per the germline V gene, CDR1 is LGHNA and CDR2 is YSLEER. The CDR3 spans 15 residues. The CDR3 coding sequence is TGCGCCAGCAGCCAAGATCGGACAGGGGGGAATGAGCAGTTCTTC. Encoded protein: CASSQDRTGGNEQFF.

This clonotype was seen only a few times. V gene TRBV27 combines with J gene TRBJ2-1, with 14 bases that match TRBD2. This CDR3 is 18 amino acids long. The V gene's germline CDR1 is MNHEY and CDR2 SMNVEV (reference sequence). The junction had 12 bases not matched to a gene; V was cut back by 2 bases and J by 9 bases. The CDR3 DNA is TGTGCCAGCAGTTTAACAGGGTTCGGACTAGCGGGAGGATTTGAGCAGTTCTTC. Translating it yields CASSLTGFGLAGGFEQFF.

The V call is TRBV5-5, the J call TRBJ2-7; D unclear. The V end lost 2 bases, the J end lost 0 bases, and 6 bases lay between the germline ends. Germline V gene sequence: CDR1 SGHKS, CDR2 YYEKEE (reference sequence). The CDR3 totals 13 residues. CDR3: CASSFTVSYEQYF. The CDR3 DNA is TGTGCCAGCAGCTTCACAGTCTCCTACGAGCAGTACTTC.

This clonotype came up a few times. The rearrangement uses TRBV5-1 and TRBJ1-1; the D gene is possibly TRBD1 (6 bases). The V gene's germline CDR1 is SGHRS and CDR2 YFSETQ. CDR3 size: 17 residues. Deletions cut 0 bases from V and 0 bases from J, with 15 bases between. The CDR3 bases are TGCGCCAGCAGCTTGGCCGGGAACCCAGGGGTGAACACTGAAGCTTTCTTT. It codes for CASSLAGNPGVNTEAFF.

This clonotype was counted only a few times. The rearrangement links TRBV12-3 or TRBV12-4 to TRBJ2-4; D uncertain. V gave up 3 bases and J gave up 1 base, with 13 bases separating them. The CDR3 length is 16 residues. The CDR3 DNA follows: TGTGCCAGCAGTTTTGGTATCAGGAAGGCCAAAAACATTCAGTACTTC. Its protein is CASSFGIRKAKNIQYF.

Ten or more counts support this clonotype. The J gene is TRBJ1-1, the V gene TRBV7-2; 8 bases match TRBD1. Trimming at V came to 1 base and at J to 5 bases, leaving 12 bases not matched to a gene. Germline lookup yields CDR1 SGHTA and CDR2 FQGNSA. This CDR3 comprises 17 residues. This CDR3 reads CASSLGPTGTGLTEAFF. CDR3 nucleotides: TGTGCCAGCAGCTTAGGGCCCACCGGGACAGGTTTGACTGAAGCTTTCTTT. Variable domain in full (rest from reference TRBV7-2 and TRBJ1-1): GAGVSQSPSNKVTEKGKDVELRCDPISGHTALYWYRQSLGQGLEFLIYFQGNSAPDKSGLPSDRFSAERTGGSVSTLTIQRTQQEDSAVYLCASSLGPTGTGLTEAFFGQGTRLTVV.

In DNA form, the CDR3 reads TGCAGCGTTGTAACGGCCAACACTGAAGCTTTCTTT. It codes for CSVVTANTEAFF. This chain links TRBV29-1 with TRBJ1-1; the D is unclear. CDR1 SQVTM and CDR2 ANQGSEA come from the germline V gene. The V end lost 4 bases, the J end lost 2 bases, and 8 bases lay between the germline ends. The CDR3 is 12 residues long.

The chain links TRBV27 to TRBJ1-5; tentatively, D is TRBD1 (6 bases). Germline V gene lookup returns CDR1 MNHEY and CDR2 SMNVEV (reference sequence). Trimming stripped 2 bases from V and 2 bases from J, with 10 bases between. The CDR3 has 15 residues. CDR3 sequence reads: CASSLSRGGNQPQHF. CDR3 DNA sequence: TGTGCCAGCAGTTTAAGCAGGGGAGGCAATCAGCCCCAGCATTTT.

The rearrangement joins TRBV28 to TRBJ2-1, with 10 nucleotides matching TRBD2. The CDR3 consists of 16 residues. Germline V gene data show CDR1 as MDHEN and CDR2 as SYDVKM. V trimming: 4 bases; J trimming: 6 bases; junction bases outside the gene matches: 9. CDR3 sequence: CASSSGRASGSNEQFF. The DNA for the CDR3 is TGTGCCAGCAGTTCAGGCCGGGCTAGCGGGAGCAATGAGCAGTTCTTC.

The chain combines TRBV5-8 with TRBJ1-2; 9 bases align to TRBD1. The CDR3 is made up of 17 amino acids. Germline trimming cut 2 bases from V and 0 bases from J; bases unmatched to any gene: 8. Per the germline V gene, CDR1 is SGHTS and CDR2 is YDEGEE. The CDR3 sequence: CASSFRTGAPSNYGYTF. CDR3 nucleotide sequence: TGTGCCAGCAGCTTCAGGACAGGGGCCCCATCTAACTATGGCTACACCTTC.

The chain carries TRBV11-2 and TRBJ2-5; D may match TRBD1 or TRBD2 (5 bases each). Germline CDR1 reads SGHAT; CDR2 reads FQNNGV. The CDR3 has 17 residues. The V end was cut by 0 bases, the J end by 2 bases, with 16 bases between. CDR3 amino acids: CASSLDSQGRRQETQYF. CDR3 in DNA: TGTGCCAGCAGCTTAGATTCCCAGGGTCGGAGGCAAGAGACCCAGTACTTC.

The chain employs TRBV12-3 or TRBV12-4 and TRBJ1-3; no clear D. The CDR3 loop spans 14 amino acids. V lost 7 bases and J 0 bases, leaving 10 bases between the germline ends. CDR3 nucleotide sequence: TGTGCCAGCACCAAACGGGACTCTGGAAACACCATATATTTT. The encoded protein is CASTKRDSGNTIYF.

This chain joins TRBV11-3 and TRBJ2-1; the D gene is possibly TRBD2 (6 bases). V was shortened by 1 base and J by 5 bases, with 15 bases between the two germline ends. Germline loops: CDR1 SGHNT, CDR2 YENEEA. The CDR3 length is 16 residues. CDR3 sequence: CASSLGVLGGNNEQFF. Written as DNA, the CDR3 is TGTGCCAGCAGCTTAGGGGTCCTAGGAGGGAACAATGAGCAGTTCTTC.